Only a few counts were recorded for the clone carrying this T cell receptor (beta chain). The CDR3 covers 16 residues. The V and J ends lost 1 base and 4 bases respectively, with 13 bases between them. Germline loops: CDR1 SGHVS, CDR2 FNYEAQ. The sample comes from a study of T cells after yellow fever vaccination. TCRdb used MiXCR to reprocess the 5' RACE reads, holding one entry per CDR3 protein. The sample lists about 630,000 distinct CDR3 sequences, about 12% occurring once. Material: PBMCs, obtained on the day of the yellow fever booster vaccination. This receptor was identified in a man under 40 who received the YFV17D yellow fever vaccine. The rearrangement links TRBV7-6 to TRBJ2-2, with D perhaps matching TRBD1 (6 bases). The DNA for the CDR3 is TGTGCCAGCAGCTTAGGAGGGGGTGGCGGCACCGGGGAGCTGTTTTTT. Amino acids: CASSLGGGGGTGELFF.